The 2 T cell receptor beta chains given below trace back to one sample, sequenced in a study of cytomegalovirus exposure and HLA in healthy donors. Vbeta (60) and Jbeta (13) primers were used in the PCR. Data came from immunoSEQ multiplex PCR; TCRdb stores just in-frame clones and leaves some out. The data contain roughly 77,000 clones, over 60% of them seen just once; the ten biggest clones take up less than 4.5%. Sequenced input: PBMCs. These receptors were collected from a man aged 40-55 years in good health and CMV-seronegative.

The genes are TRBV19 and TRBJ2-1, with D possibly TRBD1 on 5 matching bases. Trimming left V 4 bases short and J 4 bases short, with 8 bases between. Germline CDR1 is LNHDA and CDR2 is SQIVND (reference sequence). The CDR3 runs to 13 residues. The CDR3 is CASSTGHYNEQFF. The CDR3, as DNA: TGTGCCAGTAGTACTGGACATTACAATGAGCAGTTCTTC.

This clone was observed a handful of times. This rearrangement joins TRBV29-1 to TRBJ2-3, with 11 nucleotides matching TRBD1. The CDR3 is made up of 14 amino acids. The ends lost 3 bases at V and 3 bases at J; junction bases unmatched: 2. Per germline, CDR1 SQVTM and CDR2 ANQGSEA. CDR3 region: CSVEGQGVTDTQYF. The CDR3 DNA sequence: TGCAGCGTTGAGGGACAGGGGGTAACAGATACGCAGTATTTT.